This TCR beta chain stems from a study of beta chain features in type 1 diabetes. Whole-study findings and limits: Insertions at VDJ junctions were less frequent in type 1 diabetes patients. These patients also deleted more nucleotides at the same junctions. Shortening of TCRB CDR3s, moderate but significant, appeared in all four CD4+ subsets of Type 1 diabetes patients.

Expressed TCRB transcripts were sequenced, since all the RNA that had been isolated was reverse transcribed. The data were produced by immunoSEQ multiplex PCR, yet TCRdb's version contains in-frame clones alone and is incomplete. This sample has more than 150,000 clones; approximately 10% occur once, and the top ten carry approximately 2%. This clone was observed a few times. Its cognate antigen is unknown. Germline assignment: CDR1 SEHNR and CDR2 FQNEAQ (reference sequence). The CDR3 contains 14 residues. Trimming stripped 4 bases from V and 6 bases from J, with 15 bases between. Each of the CD4+ naive, central memory, regulatory and stem cell-like memory populations was sorted via CD45RO/CCR7/CD25/CD127/CD95/CD27.

V gene TRBV7-9 combines with J gene TRBJ1-1, with D perhaps matching TRBD1 (5 bases). The sequenced sample consisted of central memory CD4+ T cells from blood. The sequence was collected from a man aged 18 to 29 in good health. The chain's CDR3 is CASSSGVLGAEAFF. The CDR3 region has the DNA TGTGCCAGCAGCTCGGGGGTTCTGGGTGCTGAAGCTTTCTTT.